This T cell receptor (beta chain) was captured by sequencing in a study of blood T cell repertoires in COVID-19. On the study more broadly: From T cells, B-cell-depleted T cells, or PBMCs came the material, which was cDNA or gDNA.

The V end lost 6 bases, the J end lost 0 bases, and 14 bases lay between the germline ends. The CDR3 consists of 14 residues. The V gene's germline CDR1 is SQVTM and CDR2 ANQGSEA. Across over 20 US areas, participants ranged in age from about 18 to 100 years. Participants' own reports of clinical history determined their cohort assignment. The table came from immunoSEQ multiplex PCR; TCRdb's copy has only in-frame clones and leaves some out. The sample includes around 230,000 clones, more than 80% seen only once; the top ten take over 3%. The rearrangement uses TRBV29-1 and TRBJ1-2, with D perhaps matching TRBD1 (6 bases). The material sequenced was PBMCs or T cells enriched from blood (not recorded which). This receptor was taken from a woman between 40 and 50 years old with acute COVID-19. The CDR3 protein is CSVGMGQANYGYTF. CDR3 nucleotides: TGCAGCGTAGGGATGGGACAAGCTAACTATGGCTACACCTTC.